These 14 T cell receptor beta chains originate from one sample sequenced in a study of Ad26.COV2.S vaccination and SARS-CoV-2 variants. Stated treatment: roughly 18 received Ad26.COV2.S at low or high dose, single or two shots; several received placebo; per-sample allocation not given. Samples came from day 63 after the first vaccine or placebo injection. The method was immunoSEQ multiplex PCR; TCRdb's version includes in-frame clones alone and lacks a portion of them. Here the sample spans approximately 480,000 clones, around nine tenths being singletons. This material consisted of peripheral blood, taken in a trial of Ad26.COV2.S vaccine versus placebo. The receptors here all came from a person between 18 and 65 years old who received the Ad26.COV2.S COVID-19 vaccine or a placebo.

This sequence joins TRBV28 and TRBJ1-5; D uncertain. Trimming cost V 2 bases and J 6 bases, with 11 bases left between them. There are 14 residues in the CDR3. CDR1 and CDR2 from the germline V gene are MDHEN and SYDVKM. The CDR3 loop reads CASSLLGTVQPQHF. The CDR3 bases are TGTGCCAGCAGTTTACTGGGAACGGTTCAGCCCCAGCATTTT. Using reference TRBV28 and TRBJ1-5 for the parts outside the CDR3, the full variable domain is DVKVTQSSRYLVKRTGEKVFLECVQDMDHENMFWYRQDPGLGLRLIYFSYDVKMKEKGDIPEGYSVSREKKERFSLILESASTNQTSMYLCASSLLGTVQPQHFGDGTRLSIL.

The chain recombines TRBV7-9 with TRBJ2-1; 9 bases align to TRBD1. The CDR3 has 14 residues. Looked up from germline, CDR1 is SEHNR and CDR2 is FQNEAQ (reference sequence). V gave up 1 base and J gave up 9 bases; unmatched junction bases: 4. CDR3 residues: CASSLDTGGSEQFF. The CDR3 bases are TGTGCCAGCAGCTTAGACACAGGGGGCAGTGAGCAGTTCTTC. The whole variable domain, filled in from reference TRBV7-9 and TRBJ2-1, reads DTGVSQNPRHKITKRGQNVTFRCDPISEHNRLYWYRQTLGQGPEFLTYFQNEAQLEKSRLLSDRFSAERPKGSFSTLEIQRTEQGDSAMYLCASSLDTGGSEQFFGPGTRLTVL.

The chain couples TRBV2 to TRBJ2-1; 10 positions agree with TRBD2. Germline V gene lookup returns CDR1 SNHLY and CDR2 FYNNEI. The CDR3 loop spans 15 amino acids. V lost 4 bases and J lost 10; bases outside the gene matches: 10. CDR3 region: CASSVLLAGEGEQFF. CDR3 coding DNA: TGTGCCAGCAGTGTTCTTCTAGCGGGAGAGGGAGAGCAGTTCTTC.

The chain is built from TRBV28 and TRBJ1-1; D perhaps matches TRBD1 (6 bases). This CDR3 is 14 amino acids long. Germline assignment: CDR1 MDHEN and CDR2 SYDVKM. Trimming removed 2 bases from V and 6 bases from J, with 13 bases in between. The CDR3 protein is CASSLKRGWSEAFF. DNA of the CDR3: TGTGCCAGCAGTTTAAAGAGGGGGTGGTCTGAAGCTTTCTTT.

This rearrangement joins TRBV7-2 to TRBJ1-6; TRBD1 aligns across 10 bases. The junction had 6 bases not matched to a gene; V was cut back by 5 bases and J by 8 bases. The CDR3 spans 15 residues. CDR1 and CDR2 from the germline V gene are SGHTA and FQGNSA. DNA for the CDR3: TGTGCCAGCAGCCCAAGCGGGACAGGGGATTCACCCCTCCACTTT. Protein sequence: CASSPSGTGDSPLHF.

The chain has TRBV18 and TRBJ2-1; 9 bases align to TRBD1. Germline trimming cut 3 bases from V and 4 bases from J; bases unmatched to any gene: 4. This CDR3 comprises 15 residues. Germline-derived CDR1 and CDR2 are KGHSH and LQKENI. In DNA, the CDR3 is TGTGCCAGCTCACCGGGACAGGGCAGGTACAATGAGCAGTTCTTC. It encodes CASSPGQGRYNEQFF.

V is TRBV28 and J is TRBJ2-7, with D possibly TRBD1 on 6 matching bases. Germline lookup yields CDR1 MDHEN and CDR2 SYDVKM. The CDR3 is 17 residues long. V was pared by 8 bases and J by 7 bases, with 30 bases between. Here the CDR3 reads CASRQKQTVAGVGEQYF. Written as DNA, the CDR3 is TGTGCCAGCCGGCAAAAGCAAACGGTGGCAGGGGTGGGGGAGCAGTACTTC.

The J gene is TRBJ1-2, the V gene TRBV2; TRBD1 agrees at 8 bases. Germline V CDR1 and CDR2: SNHLY, FYNNEI. J gave up 2 bases and V 3 bases, and 2 bases lay outside the gene matches. The CDR3 is 14 residues long. The CDR3 here is CASSDGDRNYGYTF. The CDR3 bases are TGTGCCAGCAGTGACGGGGACAGGAACTATGGCTACACCTTC.

The CDR3 nucleotides are TGTGCCAGCAGTTACGGTACAGGGGGCTGGGAGACCCAGTACTTC. As protein: CASSYGTGGWETQYF. The genes are TRBV6-2 or TRBV6-3 and TRBJ2-5; 9 bases are a match to TRBD1. The CDR3 has 15 residues. J lost 5 bases, V lost 2 bases, and 6 bases had no gene match. Germline CDR1 reads MNHEY; CDR2 reads SVGEGT.

The chain links TRBV5-4 to TRBJ2-1, with TRBD2 matching over 8 bases. The CDR3 loop spans 15 amino acids. With 4 bases clipped from V and 4 bases from J, the junction kept 7 bases outside the gene matches. The germline gives CDR1 SGHNT, CDR2 YYREEE (reference sequence). In nucleotides, the CDR3 is TGTGCCAGCAGCCCATGGGGCGGGGGGTACAATGAGCAGTTCTTC. Amino acid sequence: CASSPWGGGYNEQFF. The full variable domain, completed using reference TRBV5-4 and TRBJ2-1, is ETGVTQSPTHLIKTRGQQVTLRCSSQSGHNTVSWYQQALGQGPQFIFQYYREEENGRGNFPPRFSGLQFPNYSSELNVNALELDDSALYLCASSPWGGGYNEQFFGPGTRLTVL.

This sequence joins TRBV6-5 and TRBJ1-1; 7 positions match TRBD1. Germline V lookup: CDR1 MNHEY, CDR2 SVGAGI. CDR3 length: 16 residues. V lost 0 bases and J lost 2; bases outside the gene matches: 6. The CDR3 loop is CASSYSGGTANTEAFF. As DNA, the CDR3 is TGTGCCAGCAGTTACTCGGGCGGGACAGCCAACACTGAAGCTTTCTTT.

The genes are TRBV28 and TRBJ2-1; D is unresolved. Deletions cut 5 bases from V and 1 base from J, with 15 bases between. Germline lookup yields CDR1 MDHEN and CDR2 SYDVKM. This CDR3 comprises 16 residues. This chain's CDR3 is CASSPLGARSYNEQFF. The DNA of the CDR3 is TGTGCCAGCAGTCCTCTAGGTGCAAGATCCTACAATGAGCAGTTCTTC.

The chain links TRBV28 to TRBJ2-7; 7 nucleotides line up with TRBD2. The V segment lost 7 bases and the J segment 2 bases; nucleotides outside the gene matches: 5. CDR1 is MDHEN and CDR2 is SYDVKM in the germline V gene. The CDR3 is 13 amino acids. The DNA of the CDR3 is TGTGCCAGCACTAGCGGCGTTCCCTACGAGCAGTACTTC. This gives the protein CASTSGVPYEQYF. Full variable domain (remainder filled in from reference TRBV28 and TRBJ2-7): DVKVTQSSRYLVKRTGEKVFLECVQDMDHENMFWYRQDPGLGLRLIYFSYDVKMKEKGDIPEGYSVSREKKERFSLILESASTNQTSMYLCASTSGVPYEQYFGPGTRLTVT.

The CDR3 sequence: CASSSGQGVETQYF. CDR3 DNA sequence: TGTGCCAGCAGTTCCGGGCAGGGGGTAGAGACCCAGTACTTC. The chain couples TRBV6-2 or TRBV6-3 to TRBJ2-5; 7 bases match TRBD1. V gave up 4 bases and J gave up 4 bases; unmatched junction bases: 6. This CDR3 region has 14 residues. The V gene's germline CDR1 is MNHEY and CDR2 SVGEGT.